The following is a T cell receptor (beta chain) sequence with its context. Its antigen is currently not known. No per-base quality is available; no much larger clone lies one base away. The germline V gene (reference sequence) supplies CDR1 MNHEY and CDR2 SMNVEV. The CDR3 spans 15 residues, from the cysteine through the phenylalanine. The CDR3 DNA has 45 bases and is translated from base 1. Here V drops 3 bases and J drops 5 bases, and the junction holds 7 bases not matched to any gene. This sample was taken from a study of shared clonotypes between healthy human individuals (dated by TCRdb to 2018 to 2020). Concerning the study at large: The cohort included three men and a couple of women between 18 and 49 years of age. For each donor, CD4 naive and CD4 memory were each given three plates, CD8 naive was given two plates, and CD8 memory was given one plate. The study deeply sequenced blood TCR repertoires of five healthy adults to estimate repertoire size and the extent of clonotype sharing between individuals. Libraries were prepared and TCR repertoires were sequenced by different laboratories using diverse techniques, in order to increase sequencing depth and limit assay-specific biases. Between about 0.9 and 9 billion PBMCs per donor were obtained by leukapheresis.

Using the deep immunoSEQ assay, multiplex PCR amplified TCR CDR3 regions from genomic DNA. Extracted genomic DNA from each cell subset was spread evenly across all wells of several immunoSEQ 96-well plates, with each plate serving as a replicate. For sorted subsets, around 200 ng genomic DNA, equal to 25,000 to 35,000 T cell genomes, was loaded into each replicate PCR. Purified libraries were measured with a Qubit 3.0 fluorometer, size-checked on a Bioanalyzer 2100, and measured again with the KAPA Library Quantification kit. Each immunoSEQ 96-well plate was sequenced on its own single-read 150-cycle Illumina NextSeq 550 flow cell. On the study's bioinformatics: Because only junctional sequences without quality scores were contained in the immunoSEQ output, filtering matching that applied to full-length reads could not be performed. Sequences were annotated with PyIR, a Python wrapper for IgBLAST v1.9, using IMGT germline references to assign V/J genes and CDR3. Reads were removed for weak V/J assignments (E-value above 1e-6), missing CDR3, stop codons, out-of-frame junctions, or ambiguous translated residues. V3J clonotypes were defined as sequences sharing the same inferred V gene, J gene, and CDR3 amino acid sequence. Percentage overlap between repertoires was calculated by dividing the number of shared unique clonotypes by the size of the smaller repertoire. RTK rarefaction, the Chao1 estimator, and Recon v2.1 estimates of unobserved clonotypes were used to assess repertoire richness. For all TCRbeta clonotypes obtained by the gDNA method from a few donors, generation probabilities were computed with OLGA. Entries here come from immuneACCESS through TCRdb and include only in-frame sequences with V and J called. Some clones fail to appear in such tables; in the studies checked, an unresolved V gene covers under half of the shortfall, and the cause of the remainder is unknown. V and J calls and clone size follow that table, whereas D and trimming were derived from the DNA. The sample table contains over 700,000 clones; only one count was recorded for around 70% of them. The biggest ten clones account for approximately 2% of the sample.

The full study reports these points: Rarefaction of sorted-subset datasets indicated incomplete sequencing despite the large sequencing depth. Across a few donors, 5% to 6% of naive CD4, 3.5% of naive CD8, 2.3% of memory CD4, and roughly 0.41% of memory CD8 clonotypes were shared. The small number of donors limited the genetic and exposure-history diversity represented. Pairwise subsampling led to the expectation that sequencing depth would affect the degree of clonotype sharing among donors. Compared with non-shared clonotypes, clonotypes shared by all four sorted-subset donors had higher generation probabilities. Sampling was restricted to blood, and TCR repertoires in tissue are likely to differ from TCR repertoires in blood. Larger estimated clonotype richness was generally found for naive subsets than for memory subsets.

Donors were healthy HIV-negative adults with no recently reported acute infections or vaccinations. All donors were Caucasian adults living in Nashville, Tennessee, USA. CD4+ T cells were enriched through magnetic negative selection, after which naive cells were positively selected on CD45RA and the remaining negative fraction served as the memory subset. After blood collection by leukapheresis, PBMCs were isolated using Ficoll-Histopaque density gradient centrifugation and then cryopreserved in the vapor phase of liquid nitrogen. Analytical flow cytometry was used to check the purity and quantity of every magnetically sorted T cell population. Genomic DNA was isolated from every sorted fraction and measured by UV absorbance on a Nanodrop 2000c.

The source of this sequence is a woman in her twenties or thirties in good health. Recombination joined TRBV27 with TRBJ1-5; 7 of the junction bases match TRBD1. The sequenced sample consisted of memory CD4+ T cells sorted from blood. In light of the paper, this sample's cell subset or site label describes: CD45RA-negative fraction. CDR3 region: CASSFEGARHQPQHF. The DNA reads TGTGCCAGCAGTTTTGAGGGGGCTCGGCATCAGCCCCAGCATTTT.